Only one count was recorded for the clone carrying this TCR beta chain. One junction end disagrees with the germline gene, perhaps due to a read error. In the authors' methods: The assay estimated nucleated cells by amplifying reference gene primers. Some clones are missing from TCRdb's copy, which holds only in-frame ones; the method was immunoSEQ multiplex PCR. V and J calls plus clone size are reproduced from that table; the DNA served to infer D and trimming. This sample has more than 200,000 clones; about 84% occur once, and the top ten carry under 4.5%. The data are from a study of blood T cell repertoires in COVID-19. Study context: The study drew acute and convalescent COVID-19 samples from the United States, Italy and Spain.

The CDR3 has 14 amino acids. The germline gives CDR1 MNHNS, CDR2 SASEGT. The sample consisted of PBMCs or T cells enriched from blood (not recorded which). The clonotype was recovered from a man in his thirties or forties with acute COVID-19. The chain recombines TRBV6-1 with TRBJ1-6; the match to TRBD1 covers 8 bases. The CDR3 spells CASSEGQGRSPLHF. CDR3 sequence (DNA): TGTGCCAGCAGCGAAGGACAGGGCCGTTCACCCCTCCACTTT.